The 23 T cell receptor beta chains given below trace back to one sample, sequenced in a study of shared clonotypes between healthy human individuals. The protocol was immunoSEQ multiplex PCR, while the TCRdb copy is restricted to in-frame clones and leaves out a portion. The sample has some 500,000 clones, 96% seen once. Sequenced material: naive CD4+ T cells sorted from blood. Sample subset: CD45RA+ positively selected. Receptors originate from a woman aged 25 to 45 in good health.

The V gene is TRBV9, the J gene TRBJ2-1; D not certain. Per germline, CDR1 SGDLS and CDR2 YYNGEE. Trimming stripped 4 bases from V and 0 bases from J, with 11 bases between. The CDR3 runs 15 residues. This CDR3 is CASSLGIISYNEQFF. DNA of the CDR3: TGTGCCAGCAGCCTGGGGATTATCTCCTACAATGAGCAGTTCTTC.

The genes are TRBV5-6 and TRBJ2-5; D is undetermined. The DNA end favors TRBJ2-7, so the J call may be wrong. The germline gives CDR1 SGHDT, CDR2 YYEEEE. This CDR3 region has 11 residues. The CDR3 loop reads CASSLGYEQYF. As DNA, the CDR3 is TGTGCCAGCAGCTTAGGGTACGAGCAGTACTTC.

CDR3 nucleotides: TGTGCCAGCAGCCCAGTTCAGGGGTGGTACGAGCAGTACTTC. Its protein product is CASSPVQGWYEQYF. The chain links TRBV11-2 to TRBJ2-7; D may be TRBD1 (6 bases). Looked up from germline, CDR1 is SGHAT and CDR2 is FQNNGV. This CDR3 comprises 14 residues. Trimming cost V 5 bases and J 4 bases, with 15 bases left between them. Full variable domain (missing parts from reference TRBV11-2 and TRBJ2-7): EAGVAQSPRYKIIEKRQSVAFWCNPISGHATLYWYQQILGQGPKLLIQFQNNGVVDDSQLPKDRFSAERLKGVDSTLKIQPAKLEDSAVYLCASSPVQGWYEQYFGPGTRLTVT.

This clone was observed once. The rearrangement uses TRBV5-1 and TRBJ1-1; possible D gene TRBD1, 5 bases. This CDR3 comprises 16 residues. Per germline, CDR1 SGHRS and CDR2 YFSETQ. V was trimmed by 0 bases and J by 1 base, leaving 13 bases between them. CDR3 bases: TGCGCCAGCAGCTTGGGACCCCTCACAGGGAACACTGAAGCTTTCTTT. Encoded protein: CASSLGPLTGNTEAFF.

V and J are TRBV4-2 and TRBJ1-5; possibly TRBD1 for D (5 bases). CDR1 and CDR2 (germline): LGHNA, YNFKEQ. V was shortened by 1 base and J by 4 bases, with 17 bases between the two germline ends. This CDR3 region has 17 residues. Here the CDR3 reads CASSQAAAAGGNQPQHF. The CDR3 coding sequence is TGTGCCAGCAGCCAAGCCGCAGCAGCTGGGGGGAATCAGCCCCAGCATTTT.

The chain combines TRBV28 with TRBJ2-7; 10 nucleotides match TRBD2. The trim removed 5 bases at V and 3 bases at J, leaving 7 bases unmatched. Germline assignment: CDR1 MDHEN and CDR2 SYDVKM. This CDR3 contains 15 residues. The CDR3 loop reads CASSVTSGKVYEQYF. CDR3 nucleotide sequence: TGTGCCAGCAGTGTTACTAGCGGGAAGGTCTACGAGCAGTACTTC.

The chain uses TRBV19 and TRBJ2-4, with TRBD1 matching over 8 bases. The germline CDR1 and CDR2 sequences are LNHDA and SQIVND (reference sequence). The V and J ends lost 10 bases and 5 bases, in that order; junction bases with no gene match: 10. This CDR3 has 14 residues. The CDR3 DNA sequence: TGTGCCACCGCCCTACAGGGGGTGCAAAACATTCAGTACTTC. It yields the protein CATALQGVQNIQYF.

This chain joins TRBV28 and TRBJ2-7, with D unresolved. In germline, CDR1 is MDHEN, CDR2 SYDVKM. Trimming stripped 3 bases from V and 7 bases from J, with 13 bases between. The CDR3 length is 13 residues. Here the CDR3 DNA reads TGTGCCAGCAGTTTGGGATCCCTCCGGGAGCAGTACTTC. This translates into CASSLGSLREQYF.

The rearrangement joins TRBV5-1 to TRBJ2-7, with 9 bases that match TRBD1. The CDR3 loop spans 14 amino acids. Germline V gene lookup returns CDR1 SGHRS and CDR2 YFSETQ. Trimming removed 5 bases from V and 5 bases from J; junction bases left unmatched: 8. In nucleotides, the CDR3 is TGCGCCAGCAGTCCGGGACAGGGCCGGGACGAGCAGTACTTC. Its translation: CASSPGQGRDEQYF.

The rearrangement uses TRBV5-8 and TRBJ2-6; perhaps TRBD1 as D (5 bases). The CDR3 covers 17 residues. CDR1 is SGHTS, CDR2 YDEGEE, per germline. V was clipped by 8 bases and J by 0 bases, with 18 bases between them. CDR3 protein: CASMPKGLVSGANVLTF. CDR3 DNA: TGTGCCAGTATGCCCAAGGGGCTAGTCTCTGGGGCCAACGTCCTGACTTTC. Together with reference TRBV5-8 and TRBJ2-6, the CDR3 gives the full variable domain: EAGVTQSPTHLIKTRGQQATLRCSPISGHTSVYWYQQALGLGLQFLLWYDEGEERNRGNFPPRFSGRQFPNYSSELNVNALELEDSALYLCASMPKGLVSGANVLTFGAGSRLTVL.

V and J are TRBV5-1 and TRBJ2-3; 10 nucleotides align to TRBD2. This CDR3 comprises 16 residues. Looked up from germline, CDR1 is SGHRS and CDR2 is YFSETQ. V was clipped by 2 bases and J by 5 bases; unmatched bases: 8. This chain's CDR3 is CASSLLPAGGQDTQYF. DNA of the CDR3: TGCGCCAGCAGCTTACTCCCAGCGGGAGGGCAAGATACGCAGTATTTT.

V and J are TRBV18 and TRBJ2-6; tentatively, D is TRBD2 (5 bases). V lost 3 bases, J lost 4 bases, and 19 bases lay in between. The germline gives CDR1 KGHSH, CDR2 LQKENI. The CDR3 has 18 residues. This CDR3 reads CASSPQTPLGSGANVLTF. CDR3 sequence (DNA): TGTGCCAGCTCACCCCAGACTCCTCTGGGGAGCGGGGCCAACGTCCTGACTTTC.

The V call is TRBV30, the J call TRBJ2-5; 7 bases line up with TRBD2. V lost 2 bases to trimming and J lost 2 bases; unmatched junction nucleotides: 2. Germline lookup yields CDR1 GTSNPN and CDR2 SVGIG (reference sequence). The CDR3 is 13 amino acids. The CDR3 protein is CAWSRLAQETQYF. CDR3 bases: TGTGCCTGGAGTCGACTAGCTCAAGAGACCCAGTACTTC. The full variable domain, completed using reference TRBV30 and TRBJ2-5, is SQTIHQWPATLVQPVGSPLSLECTVEGTSNPNLYWYRQAAGRGLQLLFYSVGIGQISSEVPQNLSASRPQDRQFILSSKKLLLSDSGFYLCAWSRLAQETQYFGPGTRLLVL.

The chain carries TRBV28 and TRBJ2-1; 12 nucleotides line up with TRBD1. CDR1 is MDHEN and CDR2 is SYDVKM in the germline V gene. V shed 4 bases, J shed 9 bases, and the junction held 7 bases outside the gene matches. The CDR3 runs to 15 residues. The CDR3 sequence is CASSSPGQGAGEQFF. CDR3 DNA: TGTGCCAGCAGTTCTCCGGGACAGGGGGCTGGTGAGCAGTTCTTC.

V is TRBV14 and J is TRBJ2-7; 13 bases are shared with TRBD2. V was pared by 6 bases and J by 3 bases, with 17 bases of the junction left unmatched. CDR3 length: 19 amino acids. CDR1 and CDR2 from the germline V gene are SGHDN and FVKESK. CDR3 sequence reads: CASRLSGTSGNGRGYEQYF. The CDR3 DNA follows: TGTGCCAGCAGACTCTCCGGGACTAGCGGGAACGGAAGAGGCTACGAGCAGTACTTC.

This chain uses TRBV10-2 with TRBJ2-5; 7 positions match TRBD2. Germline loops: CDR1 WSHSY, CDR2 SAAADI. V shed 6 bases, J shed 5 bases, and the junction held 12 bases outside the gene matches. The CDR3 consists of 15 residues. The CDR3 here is CASSPLAGEAETQYF. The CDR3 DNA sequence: TGCGCCAGCAGCCCCCTCGCGGGAGAGGCTGAGACCCAGTACTTC.

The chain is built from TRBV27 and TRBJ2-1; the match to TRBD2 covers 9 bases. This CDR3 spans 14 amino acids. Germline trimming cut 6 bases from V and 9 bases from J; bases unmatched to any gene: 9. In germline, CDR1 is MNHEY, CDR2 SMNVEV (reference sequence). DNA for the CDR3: TGTGCCAGCAGGAAGACTAGCGGTATCGTTGAGCAGTTCTTC. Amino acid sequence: CASRKTSGIVEQFF.

The CDR3 bases are TGTGCCAGTAGTCCATGGACAGGGACAGATACGCAGTATTTT. This sequence encodes CASSPWTGTDTQYF. The chain links TRBV19 to TRBJ2-3, with 8 bases matching TRBD1. This CDR3 spans 14 amino acids. J lost 3 bases, V lost 5 bases, and 4 bases had no gene match. CDR1 is LNHDA, CDR2 SQIVND, per germline (reference sequence).

Written as DNA, the CDR3 is TGCGCCAGCAGCTTGGAAGGGGCCCAAGAGACCCAGTACTTC. It specifies CASSLEGAQETQYF. The V and J genes are TRBV5-1 and TRBJ2-5; a possible D gene is TRBD1 (5 bases). CDR3 size: 14 residues. Germline V gene lookup returns CDR1 SGHRS and CDR2 YFSETQ. V lost 0 bases and J lost 1, with 7 bases in between. Based on the CDR3 plus reference TRBV5-1 and TRBJ2-5, the full variable domain is KAGVTQTPRYLIKTRGQQVTLSCSPISGHRSVSWYQQTPGQGLQFLFEYFSETQRNKGNFPGRFSGRQFSNSRSEMNVSTLELGDSALYLCASSLEGAQETQYFGPGTRLLVL.

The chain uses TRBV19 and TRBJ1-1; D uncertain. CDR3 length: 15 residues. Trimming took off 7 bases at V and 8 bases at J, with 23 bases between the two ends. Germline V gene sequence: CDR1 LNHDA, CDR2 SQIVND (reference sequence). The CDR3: CASKWNYREGEEAFF. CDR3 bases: TGTGCCAGTAAATGGAATTATCGGGAGGGAGAGGAAGCTTTCTTT.

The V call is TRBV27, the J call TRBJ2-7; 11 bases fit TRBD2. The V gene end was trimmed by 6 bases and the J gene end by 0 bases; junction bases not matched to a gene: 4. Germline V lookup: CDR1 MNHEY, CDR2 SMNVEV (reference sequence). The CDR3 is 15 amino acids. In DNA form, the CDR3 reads TGTGCCAGCAGGCCCACTAGCGGGAGCTCCTACGAGCAGTACTTC. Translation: CASRPTSGSSYEQYF.

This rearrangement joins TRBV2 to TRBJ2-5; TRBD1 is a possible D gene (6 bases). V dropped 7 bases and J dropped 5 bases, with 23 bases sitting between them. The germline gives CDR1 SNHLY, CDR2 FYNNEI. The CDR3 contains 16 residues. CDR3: CASKTLDRTHNETQYF. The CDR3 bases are TGTGCCAGCAAAACCCTCGACAGGACCCACAACGAGACCCAGTACTTC.

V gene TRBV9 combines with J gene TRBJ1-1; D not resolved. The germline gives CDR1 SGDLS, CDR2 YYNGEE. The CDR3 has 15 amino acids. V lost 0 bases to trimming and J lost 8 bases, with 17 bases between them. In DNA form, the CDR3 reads TGTGCCAGCAGCGTAGGGCCCCCAGCCCCAGGAGAAGCTTTCTTT. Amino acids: CASSVGPPAPGEAFF.